This T cell receptor (beta chain) was found in a study of T cell responses to AZD1222 COVID-19 vaccine. Study-level findings and limits: Researchers report vaccine-associated CD4 TCRs spanning spike, with dominance at 160-218 and 743-854. Mostly white British, mostly female donors; authors suggested clonal diversity may be underestimated. Close to half of all spike-specific TCRs reportedly target regions of the variants that are unmutated.

Libraries were prepared by immunoSEQ multiplex PCR; TCRdb keeps only in-frame clonotypes and omits some of them. The table has around 200,000 clones, 80% to 95% seen once. This clone has a handful of counts. The antigen remains unidentified. V lost 1 base to trimming and J lost 0 bases, with 14 bases between them. The CDR3 length is 17 residues. CDR1 SGDLS and CDR2 YYNGEE come from the germline V gene. This sequence was found in an adult in good health. The sequencing here drew on peripheral blood, taken on day 0 of AZD1222 vaccination. This rearrangement joins TRBV9 to TRBJ1-3, with D uncertain. The CDR3 nucleotides read TGTGCCAGCAGCGTAAAAACCGTCCGGAGCTCTGGAAACACCATATATTTT. It specifies CASSVKTVRSSGNTIYF. The complete variable domain, with remaining parts taken from reference TRBV9 and TRBJ1-3, reads DSGVTQTPKHLITATGQRVTLRCSPRSGDLSVYWYQQSLDQGLQFLIQYYNGEERAKGNILERFSAQQFPDLHSELNLSSLELGDSALYFCASSVKTVRSSGNTIYFGEGSWLTVV.